This TCR beta chain comes out of a study of radiation and T cells in renal cell carcinoma (dated by TCRdb to about 2020). As for the study more broadly: In total, more than 50 samples underwent TCR beta sequencing: some 25 tumors plus 27 peripheral blood samples. The last blood draw occurred 4 weeks after radiation, at the same time as nephrectomy. A total of 4 million to 5 million unique CDR3 nucleotide sequences, encoding 2,500,000 or so unique CDR3 amino acid sequences, were found across all 50 or so samples.

Study-level results and caveats: Tracking of blood repertoire dynamics stopped at less than five weeks after treatment, with no follow-up past that point. In blood, the top tumor clonotypes increased from baseline to 2 weeks after radiation and then shrank by 4 weeks, which suggests a temporary expansion of tumor-resident clones. Because no pretreatment tumor biopsies were available, whether clonotypes were present in the tumor at baseline could not be determined. With a single-armed trial design, the study had no way to address how radiation dose or scheduling affects the TCR repertoire.

V is pared back by 5 bases and J by 4 bases, with 18 bases lying between the germline termini. The CDR3, from cysteine to phenylalanine, totals 16 residues. Of all the DNA, just the CDR3 is kept, 48 bases in frame from base 1. The germline V gene provides CDR1 ENHRY and CDR2 SYGVKD. About this clone: It has no known antigen specificity. Base quality data are lacking; no much larger clone is found one base away.

The immunoSEQ kit was used, according to the manufacturer's recommendations, to generate TCR beta libraries from genomic DNA. For library preparation, a first multiplex PCR was performed with proprietary primers, followed by a second PCR in which unique barcodes were added, and bead cleanups were performed after each round. A kit-provided positive control reaction and a negative control reaction were included in every sample batch. The final libraries underwent checking on an Agilent 4200 TapeStation D1000 ScreenTape, volumetric pooling, and quantification by qPCR. Sequencing was performed on an Illumina NextSeq500 using a MidOutput 150-cycle cartridge, with 156 Read1 cycles, 15 Index1 cycles, and the kit custom primers. The pooled library was loaded at roughly 1 pM with an approximately 20% PhiX control spike-in. In the authors' own workflow: The vendor-processed data were analyzed in R, and a clonotype was defined as all T cells that share the same CDR3 nucleotide sequence. In the clone abundance analyses, frequencies were normalized to the 10,000 most abundant clones in each sample. Public T cell clones, which averaged fewer than five per sample, were excluded before analysis. An abundance difference of at least 32-fold between compartments was the criterion for calling clonotypes tumor-enriched or baseline blood-enriched. Clonotypes expanded or contracted between blood time points were identified with a beta-binomial differential abundance model. Tumor-blood repertoire similarity was measured with the Baroni-Urbani and Buser coefficient, and group comparisons used two-tailed Wilcoxon tests in R. Here the immuneACCESS table is served through TCRdb, limited to in-frame sequences with V and J called. Missing clones are a known gap in these copies; in checked studies unresolved V genes cover under half, and the rest lacks a known reason. V, J and clone size are taken as reported in that table, and D and trimming were inferred from the DNA itself. The sample contains 130,000 to 150,000 clones, about 86% of them found a single time. Clones ranked in the top ten supply less than 20% of the sample.

The label giving this sample's time point can be read as: blood 4 weeks post-SBRT, at nephrectomy. The treatment or condition tag for this specimen amounts to: 15 Gy SBRT to primary tumor, nephrectomy 4 weeks later. Samples came from a clinical trial, in which primary renal cell carcinomas received 15 Gy stereotactic body radiation therapy followed by nephrectomy 4 weeks later. To follow tumor-enriched clonotypes, peripheral blood was collected serially from radiation-treated patients at baseline and again at 2 weeks and 4 weeks after SBRT. Every patient's renal cell carcinoma showed clear cell pathology. The QIAamp DNA Blood Mini Kit (Qiagen) was used to prepare genomic DNA for TCR sequencing. Only samples passing all quality control checks were included in the analyses.

Material: blood, obtained from a patient whose treatment included radiotherapy and nephrectomy. This sequence was found in a woman aged 45-65 years with renal cell carcinoma. This chain joins TRBV10-3 to TRBJ2-1; TRBD2 is a possible D gene, resting on 6 matching bases. The CDR3 region reads CAISRSAGSGYNEQFF. The sequenced DNA is TGTGCCATCAGTCGGTCCGCGGGGAGCGGGTACAATGAGCAGTTCTTC.